This T cell receptor beta chain was identified during a study of T cell responses to AZD1222 COVID-19 vaccine. The study, taken as a whole, reports: Among those given AZD1222, only six were seropositive at baseline. A mostly white British donor set with more females was recruited, and clonal diversity was possibly underestimated.

TCRdb's copy holds only in-frame clones and misses some; the assay was immunoSEQ multiplex PCR. The data hold roughly 200,000 clones, with around nine tenths observed a single time. Per germline, CDR1 GTSNPN and CDR2 SVGIG (reference sequence). Deletions cut 2 bases from V and 9 bases from J, with 14 bases between. The CDR3 is made up of 14 amino acids. As concerns this clone: Its target is not known.

The source was peripheral blood, collected on day 0 of AZD1222 vaccination. This TCR came from an adult in good health. The rearrangement uses TRBV30 and TRBJ1-6; D is perhaps TRBD1 (5 bases). The CDR3 bases are TGTGCCTGGAGTTCGGGACGGGTGGGTTCACCCCTCCACTTT. Protein sequence: CAWSSGRVGSPLHF.